The T cell receptor (beta chain) under discussion was sequenced for a study of OX40 agonist ivuxolimab in advanced cancers. Concerning this clone itself: Its antigen is still unknown.

Germline V CDR1 and CDR2: LNHDA, SQIVND (reference sequence). The CDR3 contains 14 residues. The V and J ends lost 3 bases and 0 bases respectively, with 8 bases between them. General study points: Compared with CD4+, CD8+ T cells on average had more expanded clones.

TCRdb keeps only in-frame clones here, not all; method: immunoSEQ multiplex PCR. The table shows tens of thousands of clones, with around 90% occurring only once. The source is an adult with an advanced solid tumor such as melanoma, head and neck, liver or kidney cancer. The gene calls are TRBV19 and TRBJ2-5; the D gene is possibly TRBD1 (6 bases). The sequenced sample was CD4+ or CD8+ T cells sorted from blood, obtained in a trial of the OX40 agonist ivuxolimab. CDR3 sequence (DNA): TGTGCCAGTAGTATGGGGACAAACCAAGAGACCCAGTACTTC. It codes for CASSMGTNQETQYF.